This is a list of T cell receptor beta chains from one sample in a study of T cells after yellow fever vaccination. TCRdb reprocessed the 5' RACE reads via MiXCR and lists one record per CDR3 protein. This table has approximately 300,000 distinct CDR3 sequences, around 6.8% appearing once. The specimen was PBMCs, collected 35 to 50 days after the first yellow fever vaccination. Receptor source: a man younger than 30 who received the YFV17D yellow fever vaccine. The CDR3 runs from the conserved cysteine through the conserved F or W. Fields, in order: V gene, J gene, CDR3 protein.

TRBV10-3,TRBJ1-5,CAISGGTGGDQPQHF
TRBV6-5,TRBJ1-5,CASSSDSVIQPQHF
TRBV7-9,TRBJ1-6,CASSLSRLLSSPLHF
TRBV5-1,TRBJ1-2,CASSPEGGARPNYGYTF
TRBV7-2,TRBJ1-2,CASSYGLGDGYTF
TRBV4-1,TRBJ1-5,CASSRQGRNQPQHF
TRBV28,TRBJ1-1,CASSFLPQTVTFKGNTEAFF
TRBV11-2,TRBJ2-1,CASSWGRGVYNEQFF
TRBV6-2/TRBV6-3,TRBJ2-2,CASSQGASTGELFF
TRBV19,TRBJ2-3,CASSPTSARGGRDTQYF
TRBV4-2,TRBJ2-1,CASSRPSGGVSNEQFF
TRBV25-1,TRBJ1-3,CASSAPGGRNTIYF
TRBV3-1,TRBJ1-1,CATRGMNTEAFF
TRBV15,TRBJ2-5,CATSKAQETQYF
TRBV19,TRBJ1-1,CASSIGKRRAEAFF
TRBV4-1,TRBJ2-5,CASSQDRGLAGGQETQYF